The next 28 T cell receptor beta chains were all read from a single sample in a study of T cells after yellow fever vaccination. TCRdb itself ran the 5' RACE reads through MiXCR, one entry per CDR3 protein. This table holds some 320,000 distinct CDR3 sequences, roughly a tenth found once. The input for sequencing was CD4+ T cells sorted from PBMCs, taken 45 days after the yellow fever booster vaccination. These receptors all stem from a man between 18 and 35 years old who received the YFV17D yellow fever vaccine.

This rearrangement joins TRBV7-2 to TRBJ2-5; 9 bases align to TRBD2. The V segment lost 4 bases and the J segment 5 bases; nucleotides outside the gene matches: 8. The germline CDR1 and CDR2 sequences are SGHTA and FQGNSA. This CDR3 has 15 residues. The CDR3 here is CASSSPLSGGETQYF. The CDR3 coding sequence is TGTGCCAGCAGCTCGCCTCTTAGCGGGGGTGAGACCCAGTACTTC. The complete variable domain, with remaining parts taken from reference TRBV7-2 and TRBJ2-5, reads GAGVSQSPSNKVTEKGKDVELRCDPISGHTALYWYRQSLGQGLEFLIYFQGNSAPDKSGLPSDRFSAERTGGSVSTLTIQRTQQEDSAVYLCASSSPLSGGETQYFGPGTRLLVL.

This clonotype was recorded many times. The genes are TRBV7-2 and TRBJ2-5; weak D call: TRBD1 (5 bases). The CDR3 has 13 residues. The V gene's germline CDR1 is SGHTA and CDR2 FQGNSA. V lost 3 bases and J 5 bases, leaving 10 bases between the germline ends. CDR3 bases: TGTGCCAGCAGCTTCCAGGGTCTGGAGACCCAGTACTTC. Residues: CASSFQGLETQYF.

This clonotype was counted many times. The chain joins TRBV15 to TRBJ2-7, with D hard to call. Trimming cost V 0 bases and J 8 bases, with 14 bases left between them. This CDR3 region has 14 residues. Per germline, CDR1 LNHNV and CDR2 YYDKDF (reference sequence). In nucleotides, the CDR3 is TGTGCCACCAGCAGAGATAGCCAAGGCAGAAAGCAGTACTTC. Amino acid sequence: CATSRDSQGRKQYF. Together with reference TRBV15 and TRBJ2-7, the CDR3 gives the full variable domain: DAMVIQNPRYQVTQFGKPVTLSCSQTLNHNVMYWYQQKSSQAPKLLFHYYDKDFNNEADTPDNFQSRRPNTSFCFLDIRSPGLGDTAMYLCATSRDSQGRKQYFGPGTRLTVT.

This clonotype showed up just a few times. The chain uses TRBV3-1 and TRBJ1-1; the match to TRBD1 covers 12 bases. CDR1 LGHDT and CDR2 YNNKEL come from the germline V gene (reference sequence). The CDR3 is 16 amino acids. The ends lost 2 bases at V and 7 bases at J; junction bases unmatched: 8. CDR3 sequence: CASSQTPGQGASEAFF. The CDR3 bases are TGTGCCAGCAGCCAAACACCGGGACAGGGGGCGAGTGAAGCTTTCTTT.

About this clonotype: Germline and junction disagree at one end, which may indicate a read error. The chain recombines TRBV29-1 with TRBJ1-1; D ambiguous. This CDR3 has 13 residues. Germline V gene lookup returns CDR1 SQVTM and CDR2 ANQGSEA. The CDR3 region has the DNA TGCAGCGTCCTCGGGGTGGTGGCAGACCAAGCTTCCTTT. Protein sequence: CSVLGVVADQASF.

This clonotype was observed a handful of times. V usage is TRBV15 and J usage is TRBJ1-5, with D possibly matching TRBD1 (6 bases). Germline V gene data show CDR1 as LNHNV and CDR2 as YYDKDF (reference sequence). The CDR3 contains 15 residues. Deletions cut 3 bases from V and 2 bases from J, with 11 bases between. This CDR3 is CATSRGAVGNQPQHF. The CDR3 DNA is TGTGCCACCAGCAGGGGGGCAGTGGGCAATCAGCCCCAGCATTTT.

The chain carries TRBV7-3 and TRBJ2-2; D not certain. CDR3 length: 14 residues. Germline CDR1 SGHTA, CDR2 FQGTGA. With 5 bases removed from V and 0 bases from J, the gap between germline ends came to 7 bases. The CDR3 spells CASSPHSNTGELFF. DNA for the CDR3: TGTGCCAGCAGCCCCCACTCGAACACCGGGGAGCTGTTTTTT.

The chain is built from TRBV3-1 and TRBJ2-5; no clear D. V was clipped by 3 bases and J by 5 bases, with 7 bases between them. The CDR3 covers 12 residues. CDR1 and CDR2 (germline): LGHDT, YNNKEL (reference sequence). CDR3: CASSQGSETQYF. CDR3 coding DNA: TGTGCCAGCAGCCAGGGTTCGGAGACCCAGTACTTC.

This chain connects TRBV5-1 to TRBJ2-1; 8 nucleotides align to TRBD1. The V gene's germline CDR1 is SGHRS and CDR2 YFSETQ. This CDR3 is 17 amino acids long. V lost 4 bases to trimming and J lost 5 bases; unmatched junction nucleotides: 14. The CDR3 nucleotides read TGCGCCAGCAGCAAAACAGGCAGGGGGCAACGAAACAATGAGCAGTTCTTC. Its translation is CASSKTGRGQRNNEQFF.

V usage is TRBV29-1 and J usage is TRBJ2-7; D is undetermined. In germline, CDR1 is SQVTM, CDR2 ANQGSEA. CDR3 length equals 13 residues. Trimming removed 4 bases from V and 6 bases from J, with 16 bases in between. The CDR3, as DNA: TGCAGCGTTGCGATCGAGCTGCTCGCCGAGCAGTACTTC. It translates to CSVAIELLAEQYF.

This clonotype was seen a handful of times. The V gene is TRBV28, the J gene TRBJ1-3; D remains ambiguous. V shed 4 bases and J shed 0 bases, with 4 bases lying between them. The germline V gene encodes CDR1 MDHEN and CDR2 SYDVKM. The CDR3 spans 13 residues. CDR3 DNA: TGTGCCAGCAGTTCGGGCTCTGGAAACACCATATATTTT. This sequence encodes CASSSGSGNTIYF.

V gene TRBV12-3 or TRBV12-4 combines with J gene TRBJ1-2; 11 bases agree with TRBD1. The CDR3 sequence is 13 residues long. V gave up 3 bases and J gave up 10 bases; unmatched junction bases: 4. The CDR3 DNA is TGTGCCAGCAGTTTCCAGGACAGGGGGCTCTACACCTTC. Translation gives CASSFQDRGLYTF.

The V call is TRBV20-1, the J call TRBJ2-7; TRBD1 might be the D (6 bases). V was clipped by 0 bases and J by 5 bases, with 14 bases between them. Germline V lookup: CDR1 DFQATT, CDR2 SNEGSKA (reference sequence). CDR3 size: 14 residues. The CDR3 sequence: CSARDNRELNEQYV. In nucleotides, the CDR3 is TGCAGTGCTAGAGACAACAGGGAATTGAACGAGCAGTACGTC.

The rearrangement links TRBV4-3 to TRBJ2-7, with D perhaps matching TRBD1 (5 bases). The CDR3 has 16 amino acids. Germline assignment: CDR1 LGHNA and CDR2 YSLEER. This chain's CDR3 is CASSQVPQGSSCEQYV. CDR3 in DNA: TGCGCCAGCAGCCAAGTGCCCCAGGGCTCGTCCTGCGAGCAGTACGTC.

This clonotype was observed many times. The V and J genes are TRBV4-1 and TRBJ1-5, with 8 bases that match TRBD1. Germline V CDR1 and CDR2: MGHRA, YSYEKL. The CDR3 runs to 15 residues. Unmatched junction bases numbered 10, after V lost 8 bases and J lost 4 bases. CDR3 sequence: CASATTGVTNQPQHF. CDR3 nucleotides: TGCGCCAGCGCCACGACAGGGGTTACGAATCAGCCCCAGCATTTT.

This clonotype has just a few counts. This chain uses TRBV7-2 with TRBJ1-1; no clear D gene. The V gene lost 1 base and the J gene lost 4 bases, with 13 bases spanning the gap. The CDR3 consists of 15 residues. Germline loops: CDR1 SGHTA, CDR2 FQGNSA. CDR3 coding DNA: TGTGCCAGCAGCTTAGAGGGAGGCTGGGGCACTGAAGCTTTCTTT. Translation gives CASSLEGGWGTEAFF.

This clonotype was found many times. This chain uses TRBV2 with TRBJ1-2, with no clear D. Germline CDR1 reads SNHLY; CDR2 reads FYNNEI. Trimming shortened V by 3 bases and J by 5 bases, and 7 bases separated the two germline ends. The CDR3 has 12 amino acids. The chain's CDR3 is CASSDRLYGYTF. The CDR3 bases are TGTGCCAGCAGTGACAGGTTATATGGCTACACCTTC.

The chain is built from TRBV6-5 and TRBJ2-5; no reliable D call. Trimming shortened V by 2 bases and J by 2 bases, and 6 bases separated the two germline ends. CDR3 length: 13 residues. Germline V gives CDR1 MNHEY, CDR2 SVGAGI. CDR3 nucleotide sequence: TGTGCCAGCAGTTACAGGAAACAAGAGACCCAGTACTTC. Protein: CASSYRKQETQYF.

The chain has TRBV11-2 and TRBJ2-1; D not resolved. Trimming pared 5 bases from V and 8 bases from J, leaving 13 bases between. This CDR3 is built from 13 residues. The germline CDR1 and CDR2 sequences are SGHAT and FQNNGV. The CDR3 DNA follows: TGTGCCAGCAGCGTGTTTAGTTCCCATGAGCAGTTCTTC. Residues: CASSVFSSHEQFF.

The sample holds many counts of this clonotype. The genes are TRBV28 and TRBJ1-5; a possible D gene is TRBD1 (5 bases). V lost 1 base to trimming and J lost 12 bases, with 10 bases between them. The germline gives CDR1 MDHEN, CDR2 SYDVKM. The CDR3 has 12 residues. CDR3 coding DNA: TGTGCCAGCAGTTTATTTCAGGGACGCCAGCATTTT. This codes for CASSLFQGRQHF.

The V gene is TRBV7-2, the J gene TRBJ1-1; D is possibly TRBD1 (5 bases). Trimming left V 7 bases short and J 4 bases short, with 13 bases between. This CDR3 has 13 amino acids. The germline CDR1 and CDR2 sequences are SGHTA and FQGNSA. CDR3 in DNA: TGTGCCAGCACCCAGTGGGGGGTCACTGAAGCTTTCTTT. Protein: CASTQWGVTEAFF.

Many counts were recorded for this clonotype. The V and J genes are TRBV3-1 and TRBJ2-1; the D is unclear. The CDR3 length is 13 residues. Per the germline V gene, CDR1 is LGHDT and CDR2 is YNNKEL (reference sequence). Trimming left V 1 base short and J 7 bases short, with 8 bases between. In DNA form, the CDR3 reads TGTGCCAGCAGCCAAGGGCGAAGGAATGAGCAGTTCTTC. The encoded protein is CASSQGRRNEQFF.

The chain couples TRBV10-3 to TRBJ1-3; 10 nucleotides agree with TRBD1. CDR1 ENHRY and CDR2 SYGVKD come from the germline V gene. The CDR3 loop spans 17 amino acids. V shed 2 bases and J 3 bases; nucleotides not matched to a gene: 7. As DNA, the CDR3 is TGTGCCATCAGTGAGGGACTCGGGACAGGGGTTGGAAACACCATATATTTT. It translates to CAISEGLGTGVGNTIYF.

The chain recombines TRBV7-9 with TRBJ2-5; the D is unclear. This CDR3 comprises 15 residues. Trimming took off 1 base at V and 0 bases at J, with 9 bases between the two ends. Germline V gene data show CDR1 as SEHNR and CDR2 as FQNEAQ (reference sequence). The DNA for the CDR3 is TGTGCCAGCAGCTTAGGAGGCATCGACCAAGAGACCCAGTACTTC. This sequence encodes CASSLGGIDQETQYF.

The chain is built from TRBV4-1 and TRBJ2-1, with 8 bases aligning to TRBD2. V was pared by 1 base and J by 7 bases, with 6 bases of the junction left unmatched. Germline V gene data show CDR1 as MGHRA and CDR2 as YSYEKL. This CDR3 is 15 amino acids long. The chain's CDR3 is CASSQGAGGENEQFF. In DNA form, the CDR3 reads TGCGCCAGCAGCCAAGGGGCGGGGGGTGAAAATGAGCAGTTCTTC.

The chain joins TRBV4-1 to TRBJ2-2, with a weak D call TRBD1 (6 bases). V lost 1 base, J lost 5 bases, and 17 bases lay in between. Germline lookup yields CDR1 MGHRA and CDR2 YSYEKL. CDR3 length equals 17 residues. In DNA form, the CDR3 reads TGCGCCAGCAGCCAAGGATCCGGCAGGGGTTTGACCGGGGAGCTGTTTTTT. It yields the protein CASSQGSGRGLTGELFF.

The V call is TRBV20-1, the J call TRBJ2-3, with D perhaps matching TRBD2 (5 bases). This CDR3 region has 14 residues. Germline V gives CDR1 DFQATT, CDR2 SNEGSKA (reference sequence). Trimming took 4 bases from V and 5 from J, leaving 16 bases between them. The DNA for the CDR3 is TGCAGTGCTACAAAACCATACGGGAAAGATACGCAGTATTTT. Translation: CSATKPYGKDTQYF.

The rearrangement links TRBV6-5 to TRBJ2-5; 10 bases are shared with TRBD2. This CDR3 region has 16 residues. The germline CDR1 and CDR2 sequences are MNHEY and SVGAGI. V shed 0 bases, J shed 7 bases, and the junction held 8 bases outside the gene matches. The CDR3 coding sequence is TGTGCCAGCAGTTACTCGAAGCTAGCGGGGGCCGGGACCCAGTACTTC. It codes for CASSYSKLAGAGTQYF.